The text below deals with one T cell receptor (beta chain). The data originate from a study of control samples from healthy donors and cancer patients. The V gene's germline CDR1 is KGHDR and CDR2 SFDVKD. The V end was cut by 5 bases, the J end by 6 bases, with 8 bases between. This CDR3 is built from 12 residues. TCRdb's table, derived via immunoSEQ multiplex PCR, lists solely in-frame clones and lacks some. The data hold approximately 110,000 clones, with about nine tenths observed a single time. This chain joins TRBV24-1 and TRBJ2-3; D unresolved. Source material: blood. The sequence derives from a young woman in good health. DNA of the CDR3: TGTGCCACCAGTGTGACCGGGGATACGCAGTATTTT. Protein: CATSVTGDTQYF.